The 22 T cell receptor beta chains given below trace back to one sample, sequenced in a study of glioma-infiltrating T cells. Using RNA template, CDR3s of TCR alpha and beta were amplified with iRepertoire arm-PCR. TCRdb passed the multiplex PCR reads through MiXCR, listing each CDR3 protein once. This table holds under 200,000 distinct CDR3 sequences, over 40% found once. The sequencing sample was made of glioma tissue, nonneoplastic brain tissue, or PBMCs (not recorded which). Every receptor here comes from a human donor with low-grade glioma or glioblastoma, undergoing nonglioma brain surgery, or in good health (not recorded which).

V usage is TRBV7-9 and J usage is TRBJ2-7, with 9 bases identical to TRBD1. CDR3 length: 14 residues. The V gene end was trimmed by 0 bases and the J gene end by 6 bases; junction bases not matched to a gene: 3. Germline CDR1 SEHNR, CDR2 FQNEAQ (reference sequence). CDR3 sequence reads: CASSLAGQGIEQYF. For the CDR3, the DNA is TGTGCCAGCAGCTTAGCGGGACAGGGCATCGAGCAGTACTTC.

Worth noting for this clonotype: This may be a read error: a much more frequent sequence differs by one nucleotide. This chain links TRBV6-5 with TRBJ2-5; D uncertain. This CDR3 contains 13 residues. Germline V gene lookup returns CDR1 MNHEY and CDR2 SVGAGI. Trimming took off 6 bases at V and 4 bases at J, with 12 bases between the two ends. CDR3 amino acids: CASSPAMRETQYF. The CDR3 region has the DNA TGTGCCAGCAGCCCCGCTATGAGAGAGACCCAGTACTTC.

The V gene is TRBV6-1, the J gene TRBJ2-1, with D possibly called TRBD1 or TRBD2 (5 bases each). Per germline, CDR1 MNHNS and CDR2 SASEGT. There are 16 residues in the CDR3. The V gene lost 5 bases and the J gene lost 5 bases, with 19 bases spanning the gap. The CDR3 DNA reads as TGTGCCAGCAGTTCCCTTTACGGGGACGGGAACAATGAGCAGTTCTTC. The encoded protein is CASSSLYGDGNNEQFF.

The chain combines TRBV20-1 with TRBJ1-1; D not certain. The CDR3 is made up of 13 amino acids. V was shortened by 0 bases and J by 11 bases, with 16 bases between the two germline ends. Germline loops: CDR1 DFQATT, CDR2 SNEGSKA (reference sequence). Written as DNA, the CDR3 is TGCAGTGCTAGAGATCCCCGTGAGCTAGACGCTTTCTTT. This translates into CSARDPRELDAFF.

As for this clonotype: A much larger clonotype is one base distant, so this may be a read error. Here the CDR3 reads CASGPIDAGGYTF. The CDR3 DNA sequence: TGTGCCAGCGGCCCTATCGATGCGGGAGGCTACACCTTC. The chain recombines TRBV3-1 with TRBJ1-2; D unresolved. This CDR3 comprises 13 residues. CDR1 and CDR2 from the germline V gene are LGHDT and YNNKEL (reference sequence). The ends were cut back, 8 bases at V and 8 bases at J, with 18 bases in the middle.

V and J are TRBV12-3 or TRBV12-4 and TRBJ1-1; D is ambiguous. The CDR3 extends over 13 amino acids. Trimming stripped 6 bases from V and 6 bases from J, with 14 bases between. The CDR3 is CASSRERNAEAFF. DNA for the CDR3: TGTGCCAGCAGCCGGGAGCGCAACGCTGAAGCTTTCTTT.

This chain uses TRBV11-2 with TRBJ2-7; D is uncertain. Germline V lookup: CDR1 SGHAT, CDR2 FQNNGV. The CDR3 contains 11 residues. The V gene lost 2 bases and the J gene lost 7 bases, with 6 bases spanning the gap. The CDR3 sequence is CASSLYNEQYF. Here the CDR3 DNA reads TGTGCCAGCAGCTTATACAATGAGCAGTACTTC.

The genes are TRBV18 and TRBJ2-7; D remains ambiguous. Trimming removed 2 bases at V and 6 bases at J, with 5 bases between. This CDR3 is 11 amino acids long. Per the germline V gene, CDR1 is KGHSH and CDR2 is LQKENI. The CDR3 is CASSPVSEQYF. The CDR3 DNA sequence: TGTGCCAGCTCACCAGTGAGCGAGCAGTACTTC.

The chain uses TRBV20-1 and TRBJ1-2, with D unresolved. Per the germline V gene, CDR1 is DFQATT and CDR2 is SNEGSKA (reference sequence). The ends were cut back, 2 bases at V and 8 bases at J, with 9 bases in the middle. This CDR3 has 11 amino acids. CDR3 amino acids: CSARNKGGYTF. In DNA form, the CDR3 reads TGCAGTGCTAGAAATAAAGGGGGCTACACCTTC.

Many counts were recorded for this clonotype. The chain couples TRBV6-1 to TRBJ1-2, with no clear D. The CDR3 totals 16 residues. The germline CDR1 and CDR2 sequences are MNHNS and SASEGT. V lost 0 bases and J lost 1, with 12 bases in between. The CDR3 coding sequence is TGTGCCAGCAGTGAAGCATCGTACGGATTTAACTATGGCTACACCTTC. Translating it yields CASSEASYGFNYGYTF.

This chain links TRBV10-3 with TRBJ1-5; 8 bases match TRBD1. The junction had 8 bases not matched to a gene; V was cut back by 11 bases and J by 2 bases. CDR1 and CDR2 (germline): ENHRY, SYGVKD. The CDR3 consists of 14 residues. The CDR3: CAGQDRAGNQPQHF. Here the CDR3 DNA reads TGTGCCGGTCAGGACAGGGCGGGCAATCAGCCCCAGCATTTT.

The sample holds one count of this clonotype. It may be a read error: a sequence one base away is much more abundant. The chain couples TRBV19 to TRBJ1-1, with a tentative D call TRBD1 (5 bases). V was cut by 6 bases and J by 5 bases, with 16 bases left in between. The V gene's germline CDR1 is LNHDA and CDR2 SQIVND (reference sequence). This CDR3 is 14 amino acids long. The CDR3 nucleotides read TGTGCCAGTAGAACAGACCAGGGAAGAACTGAAGCTTTCTTT. This codes for CASRTDQGRTEAFF.

A remark on this clonotype: A much larger clone is a single base away; this may be a read error. The CDR3 sequence is CASSLHSPYNEQFF. CDR3 coding DNA: TGTGCCAGCAGTTTACACTCACCCTACAATGAGCAGTTCTTC. J is TRBJ2-1 and V is TRBV28; D is unresolved. Trimming took 2 bases from V and 2 from J, leaving 7 bases between them. Per germline, CDR1 MDHEN and CDR2 SYDVKM. The CDR3 loop spans 14 amino acids.

With respect to this clonotype: Given a much more abundant clone one base away, this may be a read error. The chain links TRBV28 to TRBJ1-3, with D hard to call. The germline CDR1 and CDR2 sequences are MDHEN and SYDVKM. This CDR3 region has 17 residues. Trimming took off 4 bases at V and 5 bases at J, with 21 bases between the two ends. The CDR3 region is CASSSPNPGVGRNTIYF. CDR3 nucleotides: TGTGCCAGCAGTTCACCCAACCCCGGGGTGGGTCGAAACACCATATATTTT.

This sequence joins TRBV7-2 and TRBJ2-7; 8 nucleotides line up with TRBD1. Germline V gene lookup returns CDR1 SGHTA and CDR2 FQGNSA. This CDR3 comprises 16 residues. V lost 1 base and J lost 3; bases outside the gene matches: 8. CDR3 protein: CASSLGGDRGLYEQYF. CDR3 coding DNA: TGTGCCAGCAGCTTAGGGGGCGACAGGGGACTCTACGAGCAGTACTTC.

V and J are TRBV29-1 and TRBJ1-5; no firm D call. CDR3 length: 13 residues. Germline loops: CDR1 SQVTM, CDR2 ANQGSEA. Trimming removed 2 bases at V and 6 bases at J, with 11 bases between. CDR3 amino acids: CSVELVSGQPQHF. The CDR3, as DNA: TGCAGCGTTGAATTAGTTTCTGGTCAGCCCCAGCATTTT.

This clonotype was picked up many times. The gene calls are TRBV6-1 and TRBJ2-7, with a possible D match to TRBD2 (6 bases). Trimming took 5 bases from V and 5 from J, leaving 13 bases between them. The CDR3 consists of 13 residues. Germline V gene data show CDR1 as MNHNS and CDR2 as SASEGT. CDR3 amino acids: CASSPGTPDEQYF. The CDR3 DNA reads TGTGCCAGCAGTCCAGGGACTCCCGACGAGCAGTACTTC.

This clonotype turned up a few times. The chain joins TRBV19 to TRBJ1-3; no firm D call. Trimming removed 8 bases from V and 3 bases from J, with 17 bases in between. The CDR3 runs to 15 residues. Germline lookup yields CDR1 LNHDA and CDR2 SQIVND (reference sequence). CDR3: CASGPLFHHGNTIYF. CDR3 nucleotides: TGTGCCAGTGGACCGTTGTTCCACCATGGAAACACCATATATTTT.

A remark on this clonotype: A much bigger clone sits one base away, suggesting this may be a read error. This chain joins TRBV7-2 and TRBJ2-3, with TRBD2 identical over 9 bases. The CDR3 has 17 residues. Germline-derived CDR1 and CDR2 are SGHTA and FQGNSA. Trimming took 5 bases from V and 0 from J; bases not matched to a gene: 9. CDR3 in DNA: TGTGCCAGCAGCCGACTAGCGGTAGGGACTAGCACAGATACGCAGTATTTT. Translating it yields CASSRLAVGTSTDTQYF.

Notes on this clonotype: A read error may account for a junction end that differs from germline. This chain links TRBV28 with TRBJ2-1, with 8 bases identical to TRBD2. Germline V CDR1 and CDR2: MDHEN, SYDVKM. This CDR3 is 15 amino acids long. CDR3 sequence: CTSSQTSAPINEQFF. Written as DNA, the CDR3 is TGTACCAGCAGCCAGACTAGCGCCCCCATCAATGAGCAGTTCTTC. The full variable domain, its missing parts supplied by reference TRBV28 and TRBJ2-1, is DVKVTQSSRYLVKRTGEKVFLECVQDMDHENMFWYRQDPGLGLRLIYFSYDVKMKEKGDIPEGYSVSREKKERFSLILESASTNQTSMYLCTSSQTSAPINEQFFGPGTRLTVL.

Concerning this clonotype: One end of the junction does not line up with germline, which may come from a read error. This chain links TRBV27 with TRBJ1-5; D is unresolved. The CDR3 totals 14 residues. Per the germline V gene, CDR1 is MNHEY and CDR2 is SMNVEV (reference sequence). The CDR3 DNA reads as TGTGCCAGCACTTTAGCCACAGCGGAACAGCCCCAGCATTTT. This encodes CASTLATAEQPQHF.

This clonotype has just a few counts. The rearrangement uses TRBV2 and TRBJ1-3, with D unresolved. The CDR3 has 15 amino acids. The germline gives CDR1 SNHLY, CDR2 FYNNEI. V lost 0 bases and J 7 bases, leaving 13 bases between the germline ends. CDR3: CASSEASGLSNTIYF. In nucleotides, the CDR3 is TGTGCCAGCAGTGAAGCGTCAGGACTATCCAACACCATATATTTT.